The rows below give T cell receptor beta chains drawn from one sample of a study of blood T cell repertoires in COVID-19. Only in-frame clones appear in the TCRdb table, and some are missing; sequencing was by immunoSEQ multiplex PCR. The data contain over 250,000 clones, around 87% of them singletons. Material: PBMCs or T cells enriched from blood (not recorded which). These receptors were collected from a woman aged 25-40 years who had recovered from COVID-19. Both conserved end residues are part of each CDR3. The D gene is left open where the match is weak.

J gene: TRBJ2-7; V gene: TRBV5-4; D gene: NA; CDR3 protein: CASSPGGIPSYEQYF
J gene: TRBJ1-2; V gene: TRBV2; D gene: TRBD1; CDR3 protein: CASSVSGTGGYTF
J gene: TRBJ2-1; V gene: TRBV5-1; D gene: TRBD1; CDR3 protein: CASSLVPLPWTGDRLEQFF
J gene: TRBJ2-5; V gene: TRBV7-3; D gene: NA; CDR3 protein: CASSPTGLQETQYF
J gene: TRBJ2-3; V gene: TRBV5-4; D gene: TRBD1; CDR3 protein: CASSASVTGKGDTQYF
J gene: TRBJ2-6; V gene: TRBV5-4; D gene: NA; CDR3 protein: CASSLLAEGANVLTF
J gene: TRBJ1-1; V gene: TRBV4-2; D gene: TRBD1; CDR3 protein: CASSHTRGRVTEAFF
J gene: TRBJ2-7; V gene: TRBV7-2; D gene: NA; CDR3 protein: CASSLGAGGFSYEQYF
J gene: TRBJ1-3; V gene: TRBV7-9; D gene: NA; CDR3 protein: CASSLGRTLSGNTIYF
J gene: TRBJ2-5; V gene: TRBV7-9; D gene: NA; CDR3 protein: CASSLRWGRETQYF
J gene: TRBJ2-2; V gene: TRBV29-1; D gene: TRBD2; CDR3 protein: CSVERGSGGARTGELFF
J gene: TRBJ1-4; V gene: TRBV30; D gene: TRBD1; CDR3 protein: CAWSANRGASEKLFF
J gene: TRBJ1-1; V gene: TRBV7-2; D gene: TRBD1; CDR3 protein: CASSLVDQGGTEAFF
J gene: TRBJ2-1; V gene: TRBV24-1; D gene: NA; CDR3 protein: CATRGGAAKDEQFF
J gene: TRBJ2-3; V gene: TRBV7-8; D gene: NA; CDR3 protein: CASSARDLGPDTQYF
J gene: TRBJ2-3; V gene: TRBV25-1; D gene: NA; CDR3 protein: CASSENGGPREDTQYF
J gene: TRBJ1-5; V gene: TRBV6-2/TRBV6-3; D gene: TRBD1; CDR3 protein: CASSDARASGTGYNQPQHF
J gene: TRBJ2-2; V gene: TRBV10-3; D gene: NA; CDR3 protein: CAITPVGERTGELFF
J gene: TRBJ2-5; V gene: TRBV28; D gene: NA; CDR3 protein: CASSLGNQETQYF
J gene: TRBJ1-2; V gene: TRBV7-2; D gene: NA; CDR3 protein: CASSPSGIYGYTF
J gene: TRBJ2-1; V gene: TRBV11-3; D gene: NA; CDR3 protein: CASSLTSFDEQFF
J gene: TRBJ1-4; V gene: TRBV15; D gene: TRBD1; CDR3 protein: CATSTVTGGDEKLFF
J gene: TRBJ1-1; V gene: TRBV12-3/TRBV12-4; D gene: NA; CDR3 protein: CASSSLSEAFF
J gene: TRBJ1-2; V gene: TRBV4-1; D gene: TRBD1; CDR3 protein: CASSQVSDRADGYTF